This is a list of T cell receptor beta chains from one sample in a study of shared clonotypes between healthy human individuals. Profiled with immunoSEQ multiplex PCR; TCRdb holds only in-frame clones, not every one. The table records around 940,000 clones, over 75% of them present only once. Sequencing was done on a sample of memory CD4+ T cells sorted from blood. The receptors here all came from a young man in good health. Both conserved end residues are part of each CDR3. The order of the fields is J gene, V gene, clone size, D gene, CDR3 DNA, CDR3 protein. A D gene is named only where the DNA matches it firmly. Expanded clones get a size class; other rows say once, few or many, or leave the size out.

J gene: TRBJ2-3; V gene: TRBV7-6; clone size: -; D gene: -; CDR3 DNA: TGTGCCAGCAGCTTAAACCGGAACACAGATACGCAGTATTTT; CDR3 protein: CASSLNRNTDTQYF
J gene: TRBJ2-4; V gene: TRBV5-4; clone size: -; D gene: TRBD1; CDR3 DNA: TGTGCCAGCAGTTCGGGACAGTCGGCCAAAAACATTCAGTACTTC; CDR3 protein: CASSSGQSAKNIQYF
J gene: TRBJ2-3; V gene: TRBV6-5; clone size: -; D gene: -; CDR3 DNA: TGTGCCAGCAGTTACTCAGGGACTAGCACAGATACGCAGTATTTT; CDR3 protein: CASSYSGTSTDTQYF
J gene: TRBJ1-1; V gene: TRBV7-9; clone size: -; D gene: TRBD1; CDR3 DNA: TGTGCCAGCAGCTCTGGACAGGGTGAAGCTTTCTTT; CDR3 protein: CASSSGQGEAFF
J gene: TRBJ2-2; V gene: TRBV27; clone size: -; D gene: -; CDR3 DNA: TGTGCCAGCACTCCGCCGGGGCCGAACACCGGGGAGCTGTTTTTT; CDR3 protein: CASTPPGPNTGELFF
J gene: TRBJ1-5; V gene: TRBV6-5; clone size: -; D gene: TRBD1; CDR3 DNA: TGTGCCAGCAGTACCCAGGGGGGAAGACAGCCCCAGCATTTT; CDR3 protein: CASSTQGGRQPQHF
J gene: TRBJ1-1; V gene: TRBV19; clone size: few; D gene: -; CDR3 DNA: TGTGCCAGTAGAGGGGGTGGAGGCACTGAAGCTTTCTTT; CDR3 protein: CASRGGGGTEAFF
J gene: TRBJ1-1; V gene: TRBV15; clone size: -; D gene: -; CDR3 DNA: TGTGCCACCAGCAGAGTGGCGGGGGTGAACACTGAAGCTTTCTTT; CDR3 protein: CATSRVAGVNTEAFF
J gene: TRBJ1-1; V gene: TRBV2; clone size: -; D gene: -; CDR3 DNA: TGTGCCAGCACCCCCCGGGAGGGGGGGAACACTGAAGCTTTCTTT; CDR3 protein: CASTPREGGNTEAFF
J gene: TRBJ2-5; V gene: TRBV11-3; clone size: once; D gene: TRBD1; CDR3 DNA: TGTGCCAGCAGCTTTCGGGGACAGGGTATTGAGACCCAGTACTTC; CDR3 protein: CASSFRGQGIETQYF
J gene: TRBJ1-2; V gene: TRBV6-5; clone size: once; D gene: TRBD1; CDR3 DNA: TGTGCCAGCAGTTACTTTGGACCGACAGGGGACTATGGCTACACCTTC; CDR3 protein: CASSYFGPTGDYGYTF
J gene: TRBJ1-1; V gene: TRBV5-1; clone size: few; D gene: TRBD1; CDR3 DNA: TGCGCCAGCAGTAGGGGACAGCAGAACACTGAAGCTTTCTTT; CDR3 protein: CASSRGQQNTEAFF
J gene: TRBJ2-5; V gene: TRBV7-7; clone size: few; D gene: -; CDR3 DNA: TGTGCTAGCAGCTTAAGGGCGGCGAAAGCTGAGACCCAGTACTTC; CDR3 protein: CASSLRAAKAETQYF
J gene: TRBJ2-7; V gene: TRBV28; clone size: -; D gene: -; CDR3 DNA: TGTGCCAGCAGTTTTAAGGCCTCACTTCAAGAAGACGAGCAGTACTTC; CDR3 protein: CASSFKASLQEDEQYF
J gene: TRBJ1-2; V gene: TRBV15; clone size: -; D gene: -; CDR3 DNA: TGTGCCACCAGCAGAGATATGGGGGCCAACTATGGCTACACCTTC; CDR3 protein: CATSRDMGANYGYTF
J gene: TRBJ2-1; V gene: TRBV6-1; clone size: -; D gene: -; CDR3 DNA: TGTGCCAGCAGTGAAGCTCGGGGCACTGCTGTGCAGTTCTTC; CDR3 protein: CASSEARGTAVQFF
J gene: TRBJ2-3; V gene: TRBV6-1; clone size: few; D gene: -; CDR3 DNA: TGTGCCAGCAGTGAACGAGGCAGAAGCACAGATACGCAGTATTTT; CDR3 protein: CASSERGRSTDTQYF
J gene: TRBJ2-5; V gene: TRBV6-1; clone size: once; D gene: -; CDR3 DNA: TGTGCCAGCAGTGAATTTAGAAAGTTGGCCCAGTACTTC; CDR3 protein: CASSEFRKLAQYF
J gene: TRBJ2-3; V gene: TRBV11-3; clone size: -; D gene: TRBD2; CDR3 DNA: TGTGCCAGCAGCTTGCATAGCGGGAGCACAGATACGCAGTATTTT; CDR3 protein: CASSLHSGSTDTQYF
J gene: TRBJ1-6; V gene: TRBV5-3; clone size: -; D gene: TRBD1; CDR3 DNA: TGTGCCAGAAGCTTGGCCGTGGGACAGGGGCCCTCCTATAATTCACCCCTCCACTTT; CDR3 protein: CARSLAVGQGPSYNSPLHF
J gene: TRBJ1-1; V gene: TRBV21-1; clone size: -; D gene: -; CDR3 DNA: TGTGCCAGCAGCAGGTCTGGGAACACTGAAGCTTTCTTT; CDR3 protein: CASSRSGNTEAFF
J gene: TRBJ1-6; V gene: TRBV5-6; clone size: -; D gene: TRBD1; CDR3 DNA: TGTGCCACCACAGGGGGCGGTTCTGGTTCACCCCTCCACTTT; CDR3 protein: CATTGGGSGSPLHF
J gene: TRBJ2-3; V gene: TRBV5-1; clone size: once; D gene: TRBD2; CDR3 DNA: TGCGCCAGCAGCCCGGAAAAGACTAGCGGACTTCCCGGTACGCAGTATTTT; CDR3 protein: CASSPEKTSGLPGTQYF
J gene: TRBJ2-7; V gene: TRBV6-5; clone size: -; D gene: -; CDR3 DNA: TGTGCCAGCAGTTACTCCAGGGGAAAAAACTACGAGCAGTACTTC; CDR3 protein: CASSYSRGKNYEQYF
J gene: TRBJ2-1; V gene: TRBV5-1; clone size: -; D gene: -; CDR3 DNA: TGCGCCAGCAGCTTTAGGGGGGAGAGCTCCTACAATGAGCAGTTCTTC; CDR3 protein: CASSFRGESSYNEQFF
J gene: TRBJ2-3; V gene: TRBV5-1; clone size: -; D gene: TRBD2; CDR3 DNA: TGCGCCAGCAGCTTGGCTAGCGGGAGTCGGGATACGCAGTATTTT; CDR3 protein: CASSLASGSRDTQYF
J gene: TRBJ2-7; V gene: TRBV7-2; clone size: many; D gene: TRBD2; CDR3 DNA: TGTGCCAGCAGCTGGGCCGGCGGGGGGATCGACGAGCAGTACTTC; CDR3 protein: CASSWAGGGIDEQYF
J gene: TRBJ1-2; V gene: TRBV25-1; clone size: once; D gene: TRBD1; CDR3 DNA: TGTGCCAGCAGAGGACAGGGGGAGTATGGCTACACCTTC; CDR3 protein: CASRGQGEYGYTF
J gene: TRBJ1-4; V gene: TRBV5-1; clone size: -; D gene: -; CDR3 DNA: TGCGCCAGCAGCTTTGAAAAGGCAACTAATGAAAAACTGTTTTTT; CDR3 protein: CASSFEKATNEKLFF
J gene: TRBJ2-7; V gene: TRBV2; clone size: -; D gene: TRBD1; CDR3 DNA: TGTGCCAGCGTTACAGGGGACTCCTACGAGCAGTACTTC; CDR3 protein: CASVTGDSYEQYF
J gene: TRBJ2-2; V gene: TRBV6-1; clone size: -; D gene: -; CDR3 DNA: TGTGCCAGCAGTCGTGACGGGGACACCGGGGAGCTGTTTTTT; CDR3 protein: CASSRDGDTGELFF